The rows below give T cell receptor beta chains drawn from one sample of a study of blood T cell repertoires in COVID-19. TCRdb's table, derived via immunoSEQ multiplex PCR, lists solely in-frame clones and lacks some. The sample contains under 60,000 clones, around four fifths of which appear only once. The sequencing input was peripheral blood. The receptors derive from a human donor in a cohort sampled during active COVID-19. CDR3s leave out the opening cysteine and the closing phenylalanine or tryptophan.

V gene	J gene	CDR3 protein
TRBV6-5	TRBJ2-7	ASTLPGSYEQY
TRBV19	TRBJ2-1	ASSMDRGLYNEQF
TRBV7-9	TRBJ2-1	ASSLGPSVNVF
TRBV7-2	TRBJ1-1	ASNLGHQNTEAF
TRBV3-1/TRBV3-2	TRBJ1-5	ASSQGRGMQPQH
TRBV4-1	TRBJ2-7	ASSQEPGVQTYEQY
TRBV18	TRBJ1-5	ASSEYSNQPQH
TRBV7-2	TRBJ2-3	ASSGATHTQY
TRBV19	TRBJ1-2	ASMREYYGYT
TRBV18	-	ASSQGLGNQPQY
TRBV7-2	TRBJ2-1	ASSHKGASSGNEQF
TRBV19	TRBJ1-1	ASSWGGTEAF
TRBV6-5	TRBJ2-7	ASREGTGGNYEQY
TRBV28	TRBJ1-1	ATIPWRSPEAF
TRBV5-4	TRBJ2-2	ASSLGTGGGPPGELF
TRBV19	TRBJ1-2	AGLAADGYT
TRBV7-2	TRBJ2-5	ASSLGLPQETQY
TRBV19	TRBJ1-4	ASSRWGEGEKLF
TRBV28	TRBJ2-5	ASTPPGARETQY